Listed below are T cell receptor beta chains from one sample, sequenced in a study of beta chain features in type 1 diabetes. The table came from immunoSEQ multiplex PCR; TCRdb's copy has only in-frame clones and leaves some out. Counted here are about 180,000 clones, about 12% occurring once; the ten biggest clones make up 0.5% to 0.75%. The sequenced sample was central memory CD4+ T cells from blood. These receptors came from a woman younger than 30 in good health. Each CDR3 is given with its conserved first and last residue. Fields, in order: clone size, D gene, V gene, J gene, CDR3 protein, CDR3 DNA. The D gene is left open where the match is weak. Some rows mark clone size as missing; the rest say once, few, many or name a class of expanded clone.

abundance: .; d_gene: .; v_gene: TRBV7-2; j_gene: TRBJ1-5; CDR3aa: CASSSARGQPQHF; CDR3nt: TGTGCCAGCAGCTCGGCCCGCGGGCAGCCCCAGCATTTT
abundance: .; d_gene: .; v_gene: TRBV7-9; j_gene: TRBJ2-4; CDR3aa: CASSSRRGLNIQYF; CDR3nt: TGTGCCAGCAGCTCCCGGCGGGGACTAAACATTCAGTACTTC
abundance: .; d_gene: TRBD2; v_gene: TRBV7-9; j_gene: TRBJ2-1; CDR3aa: CASSPGLAGGGDEQFF; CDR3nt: TGTGCCAGCAGCCCAGGACTAGCGGGAGGAGGGGATGAGCAGTTCTTC
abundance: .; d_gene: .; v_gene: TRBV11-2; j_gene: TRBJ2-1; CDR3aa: CASSDQGYEQFF; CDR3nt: TGTGCCAGCAGCGATCAGGGGTATGAGCAGTTCTTC
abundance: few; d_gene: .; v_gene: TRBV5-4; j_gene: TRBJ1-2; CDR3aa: CASSLDSYGYTF; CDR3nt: TGTGCCAGCAGCTTGGACAGCTATGGCTACACCTTC
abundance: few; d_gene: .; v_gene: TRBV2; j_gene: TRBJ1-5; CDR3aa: CASKAAEPQHF; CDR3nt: TGTGCCAGCAAGGCGGCGGAGCCCCAGCATTTT
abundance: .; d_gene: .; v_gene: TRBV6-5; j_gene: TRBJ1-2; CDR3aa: CASSFLDRHYGYTF; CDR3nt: TGTGCCAGCAGTTTTTTAGACAGACACTATGGCTACACCTTC
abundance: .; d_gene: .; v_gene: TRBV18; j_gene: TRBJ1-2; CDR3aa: CASSADSNYGYTF; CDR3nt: TGTGCCAGCTCGGCCGACAGCAACTATGGCTACACCTTC
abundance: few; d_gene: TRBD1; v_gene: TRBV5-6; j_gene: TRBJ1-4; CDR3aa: CASSFRTGLANEKLFF; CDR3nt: TGTGCCAGCAGCTTTCGGACAGGGCTAGCTAATGAAAAACTGTTTTTT
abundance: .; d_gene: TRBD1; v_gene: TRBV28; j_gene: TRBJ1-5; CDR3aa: CASSLPGQGKPQHF; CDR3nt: TGTGCCAGCAGCCTACCGGGACAGGGTAAGCCCCAGCATTTT
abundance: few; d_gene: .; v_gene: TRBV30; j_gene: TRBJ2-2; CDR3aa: CAWTHNRVLGELFF; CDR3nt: TGTGCCTGGACACATAACAGGGTCCTCGGGGAGCTGTTTTTT
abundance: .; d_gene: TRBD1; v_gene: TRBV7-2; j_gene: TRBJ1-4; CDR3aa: CASSSDRVNEKLFF; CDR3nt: TGTGCCAGCAGCTCGGACAGGGTTAACGAAAAACTGTTTTTT
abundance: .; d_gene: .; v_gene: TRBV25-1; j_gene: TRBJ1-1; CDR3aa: CASSVPGGSHTEAFF; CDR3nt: TGTGCCAGCAGTGTCCCTGGCGGGAGTCACACTGAAGCTTTCTTT
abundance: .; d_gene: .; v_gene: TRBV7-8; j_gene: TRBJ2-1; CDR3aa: CASSYGGSSYNEQFF; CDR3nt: TGTGCCAGCAGCTATGGGGGGAGCTCCTACAATGAGCAGTTCTTC
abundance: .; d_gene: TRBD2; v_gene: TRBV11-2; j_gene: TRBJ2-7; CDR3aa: CASSRSSGSRYEQYF; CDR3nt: TGTGCCAGCAGCCGATCTAGCGGGAGTCGGTACGAGCAGTACTTC
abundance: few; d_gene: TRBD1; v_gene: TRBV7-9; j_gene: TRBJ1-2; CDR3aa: CASARDRGYGYTF; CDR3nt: TGTGCCAGCGCCAGGGACAGGGGCTATGGCTACACCTTC
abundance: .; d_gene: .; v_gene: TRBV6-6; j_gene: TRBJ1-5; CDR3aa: CATVDSPSYQPQHF; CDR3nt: TGTGCCACCGTGGACAGCCCCTCCTATCAGCCCCAGCATTTT
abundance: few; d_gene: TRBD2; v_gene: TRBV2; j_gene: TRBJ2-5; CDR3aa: CASILTSGETQYF; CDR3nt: TGTGCCAGCATCCTGACTAGCGGAGAGACCCAGTACTTC
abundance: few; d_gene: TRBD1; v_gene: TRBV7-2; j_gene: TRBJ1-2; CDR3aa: CASSLEQGVGGYTF; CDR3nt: TGTGCCAGCAGCTTAGAACAGGGGGTTGGTGGCTACACCTTC
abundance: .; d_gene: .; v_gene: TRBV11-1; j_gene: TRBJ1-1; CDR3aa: CASSFSENTEAFF; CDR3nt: TGTGCCAGCAGCTTTTCAGAGAACACTGAAGCTTTCTTT
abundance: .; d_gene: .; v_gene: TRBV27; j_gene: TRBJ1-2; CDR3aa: CASSKRDLGASGYTF; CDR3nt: TGTGCCAGCAGTAAGAGGGATTTGGGGGCGTCTGGCTACACCTTC
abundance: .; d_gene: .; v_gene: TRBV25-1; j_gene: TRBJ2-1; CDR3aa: CASRATGTRGPNEQFF; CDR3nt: TGTGCCAGCAGGGCCACCGGGACCAGGGGTCCCAATGAGCAGTTCTTC
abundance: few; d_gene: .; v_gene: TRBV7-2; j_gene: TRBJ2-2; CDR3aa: CASSFGRRATGELFF; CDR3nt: TGTGCCAGCAGCTTTGGTCGCAGGGCAACCGGGGAGCTGTTTTTT
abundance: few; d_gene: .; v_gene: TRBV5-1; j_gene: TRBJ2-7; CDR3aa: CASSWSEDTYEQYF; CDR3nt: TGCGCCAGCAGCTGGAGTGAGGACACCTACGAGCAGTACTTC
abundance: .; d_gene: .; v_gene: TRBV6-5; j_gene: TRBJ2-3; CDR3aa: CASSYSVTRSTDTQYF; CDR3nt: TGTGCCAGCAGTTACTCGGTGACTAGAAGCACAGATACGCAGTATTTT
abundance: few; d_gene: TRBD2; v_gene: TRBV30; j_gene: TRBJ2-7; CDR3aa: CAWSGRGGLYEQYF; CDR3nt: TGTGCCTGGAGCGGTCGGGGGGGCCTCTACGAGCAGTACTTC
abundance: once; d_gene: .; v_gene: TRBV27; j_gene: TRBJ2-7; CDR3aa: CASSLKSTVYEQYF; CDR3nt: TGTGCCAGCAGTTTAAAGTCGACAGTATACGAGCAGTACTTC
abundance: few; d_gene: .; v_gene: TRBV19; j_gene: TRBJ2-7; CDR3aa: CASTIGGYEQYF; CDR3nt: TGTGCCAGTACCATAGGGGGCTACGAGCAGTACTTC
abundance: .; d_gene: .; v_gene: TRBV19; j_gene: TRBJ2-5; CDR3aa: CASSSYQETQYF; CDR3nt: TGTGCCAGTAGTTCCTACCAAGAGACCCAGTACTTC
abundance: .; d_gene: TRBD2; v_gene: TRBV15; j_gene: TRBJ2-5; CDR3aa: CATSRGRGGQETQYF; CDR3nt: TGTGCCACCAGCAGAGGTCGGGGGGGCCAAGAGACCCAGTACTTC
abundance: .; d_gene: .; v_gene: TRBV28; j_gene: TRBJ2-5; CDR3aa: CASSFWDTRQETQYF; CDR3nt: TGTGCCAGCAGTTTTTGGGACACCCGGCAAGAGACCCAGTACTTC
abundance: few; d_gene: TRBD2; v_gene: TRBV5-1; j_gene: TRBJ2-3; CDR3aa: CASIAGGGTDTQYF; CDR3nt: TGCGCCAGCATAGCGGGAGGGGGCACAGATACGCAGTATTTT
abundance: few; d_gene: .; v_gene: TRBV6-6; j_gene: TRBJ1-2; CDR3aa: CASSRTGNPNYGYTF; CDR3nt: TGTGCCAGCAGTAGAACAGGAAATCCTAACTATGGCTACACCTTC
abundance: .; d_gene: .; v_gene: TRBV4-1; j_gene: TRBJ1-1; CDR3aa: CASSQDQIMNTEAFF; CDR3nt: TGCGCCAGCAGCCAAGATCAGATAATGAACACTGAAGCTTTCTTT
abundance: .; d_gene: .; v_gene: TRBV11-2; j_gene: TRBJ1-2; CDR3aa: CASSLRTEGGYTF; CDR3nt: TGTGCCAGCAGCTTAAGGACAGAGGGTGGCTACACCTTC
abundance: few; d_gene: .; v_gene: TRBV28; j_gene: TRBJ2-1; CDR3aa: CASVSGTYNEQFF; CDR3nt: TGTGCCAGCGTTAGCGGCACCTACAATGAGCAGTTCTTC
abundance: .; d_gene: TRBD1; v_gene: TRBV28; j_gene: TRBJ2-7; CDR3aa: CASSLGTGPPPYF; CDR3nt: TGTGCCAGCAGTTTGGGGACAGGACCTCCCCCGTACTTC
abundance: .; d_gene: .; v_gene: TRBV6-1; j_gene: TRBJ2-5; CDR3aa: CASSEADTRKTQYF; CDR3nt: TGTGCCAGCAGTGAAGCGGACACAAGGAAGACCCAGTACTTC
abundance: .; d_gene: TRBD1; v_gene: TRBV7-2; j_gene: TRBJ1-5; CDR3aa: CASSLDGTVNQPQHF; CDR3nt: TGTGCCAGCAGCTTAGACGGGACAGTTAATCAGCCCCAGCATTTT
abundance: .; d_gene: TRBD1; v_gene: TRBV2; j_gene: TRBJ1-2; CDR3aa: CASSKEGQGHYGYTF; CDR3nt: TGTGCCAGCAGCAAAGAGGGACAGGGGCACTATGGCTACACCTTC
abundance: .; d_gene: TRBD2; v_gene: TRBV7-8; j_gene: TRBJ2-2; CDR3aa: CASSLVSLAGTTGELFF; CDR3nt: TGTGCCAGCAGCTTAGTATCGCTAGCGGGCACCACCGGGGAGCTGTTTTTT
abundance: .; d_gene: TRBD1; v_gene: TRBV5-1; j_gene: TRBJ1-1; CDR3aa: CASSLDGDRKNTEAFF; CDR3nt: TGCGCCAGCAGCTTGGATGGGGACAGGAAGAACACTGAAGCTTTCTTT
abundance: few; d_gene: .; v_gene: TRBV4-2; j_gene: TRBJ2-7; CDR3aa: CASSPRERSSYEQYF; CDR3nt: TGTGCCAGCAGCCCGAGAGAACGGAGCTCCTACGAGCAGTACTTC
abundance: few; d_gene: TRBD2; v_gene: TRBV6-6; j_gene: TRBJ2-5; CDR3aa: CASSYSGGRRGETQYF; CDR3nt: TGTGCCAGCAGTTACTCGGGCGGGAGGAGGGGAGAGACCCAGTACTTC
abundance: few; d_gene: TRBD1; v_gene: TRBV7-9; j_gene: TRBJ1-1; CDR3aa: CASSHRPGTGDHTEAFF; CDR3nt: TGTGCCAGCAGCCACCGTCCCGGGACAGGGGATCACACTGAAGCTTTCTTT
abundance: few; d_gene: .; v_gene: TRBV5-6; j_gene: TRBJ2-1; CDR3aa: CASSLVRGSNEQFF; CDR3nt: TGTGCCAGCAGCTTGGTCCGGGGAAGCAATGAGCAGTTCTTC
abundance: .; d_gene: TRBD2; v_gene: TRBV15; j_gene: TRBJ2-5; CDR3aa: CATSDDPGLGLAGAGTQYF; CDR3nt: TGTGCCACCAGCGACGACCCGGGTCTGGGACTAGCGGGAGCTGGGACCCAGTACTTC
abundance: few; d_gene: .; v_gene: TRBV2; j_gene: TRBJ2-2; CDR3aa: CASSWSPSNTGELFF; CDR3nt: TGTGCCAGCTCTTGGAGCCCTTCGAACACCGGGGAGCTGTTTTTT
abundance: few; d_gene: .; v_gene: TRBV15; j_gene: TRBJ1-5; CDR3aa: CATSRDLQANQPQHF; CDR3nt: TGTGCCACCAGCAGAGATCTACAGGCTAATCAGCCCCAGCATTTT
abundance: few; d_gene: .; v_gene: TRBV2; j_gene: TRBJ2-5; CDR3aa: CASSEALPGLQETQYF; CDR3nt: TGTGCCAGCAGTGAAGCGCTTCCAGGGCTCCAAGAGACCCAGTACTTC
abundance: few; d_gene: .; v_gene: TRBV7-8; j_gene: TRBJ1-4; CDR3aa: CASSSVPGHESNEKLFF; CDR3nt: TGTGCCAGCAGCTCTGTCCCGGGACACGAGTCTAATGAAAAACTGTTTTTT
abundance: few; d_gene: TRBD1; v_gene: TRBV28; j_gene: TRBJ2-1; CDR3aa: CASKGGTGGYNEQFF; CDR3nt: TGTGCCAGCAAGGGAGGGACAGGGGGCTACAATGAGCAGTTCTTC
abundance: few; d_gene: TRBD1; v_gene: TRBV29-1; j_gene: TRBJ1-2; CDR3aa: CSARRDGTGATYGYTF; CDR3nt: TGCAGCGCCCGAAGGGACGGGACAGGGGCTACCTATGGCTACACCTTC
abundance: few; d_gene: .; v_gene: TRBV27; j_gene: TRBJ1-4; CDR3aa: CASSLSRTINEKLFF; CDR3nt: TGTGCCAGCAGTTTATCCAGGACTATTAATGAAAAACTGTTTTTT
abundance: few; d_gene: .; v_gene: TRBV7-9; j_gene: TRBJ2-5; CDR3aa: CASSLGSLAQETQYF; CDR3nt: TGTGCCAGCAGCTTAGGTAGTCTAGCCCAGGAGACCCAGTACTTC